A selection of T cell receptor beta chains follows, all from one sample in a study of response to subunit inactivated influenza vaccine. TCRdb independently ran MiXCR on the RT-PCR reads; one entry per CDR3 protein. This table holds around 580,000 distinct CDR3 sequences, less than 15% found once. The sequencing used PBMCs from blood, collected approximately 12 days after vaccination. All receptors derive from a man aged 50 or older who received an inactivated influenza vaccine. CDR3s include the opening cysteine and the closing phenylalanine or tryptophan. The order of the fields is V gene, clone size, D gene, J gene, CDR3 DNA, CDR3 protein. D genes are given only for firm matches. Some rows mark clone size as missing; the rest say once, few, many or name a class of expanded clone.

V gene: TRBV6-2/TRBV6-3
clone size: NA
D gene: TRBD1
J gene: TRBJ2-1
CDR3 DNA: TGTGCCAGCAGTTACTCGATCGAGACAGGGGGCTGGAATGAGCAGTTCTTC
CDR3 protein: CASSYSIETGGWNEQFF

V gene: TRBV11-2
clone size: NA
D gene: TRBD1
J gene: TRBJ2-1
CDR3 DNA: TGTGCCAGCAGTTTACAGGGGGTTAAGGGGAATGAGCAGTTCTTC
CDR3 protein: CASSLQGVKGNEQFF

V gene: TRBV12-3/TRBV12-4
clone size: NA
D gene: NA
J gene: TRBJ2-1
CDR3 DNA: TGTGCCCAACAACAAGTAATACACAATGAGCAGTTCTTC
CDR3 protein: CAQQQVIHNEQFF

V gene: TRBV20-1
clone size: many
D gene: NA
J gene: TRBJ2-7
CDR3 DNA: TGCAGTGCTAGAGTCAGGGTCACCTACGAGCAGTACTTC
CDR3 protein: CSARVRVTYEQYF

V gene: TRBV18
clone size: few
D gene: NA
J gene: TRBJ2-5
CDR3 DNA: TGTGCCAGCTCCCAATATCAGGGGCAAGAGACCCAGTACTTC
CDR3 protein: CASSQYQGQETQYF

V gene: TRBV2
clone size: NA
D gene: NA
J gene: TRBJ1-5
CDR3 DNA: TGTGCCAGCAGTGGGAAAGGAAATCAGCCCCAGCATTTT
CDR3 protein: CASSGKGNQPQHF

V gene: TRBV5-1
clone size: few
D gene: TRBD1
J gene: TRBJ1-4
CDR3 DNA: TGCGCCAGCGCCCGACAGGGGGCTAATGAAAAACTGTTTTTT
CDR3 protein: CASARQGANEKLFF

V gene: TRBV11-2
clone size: few
D gene: NA
J gene: TRBJ2-3
CDR3 DNA: TGTGCCAGCAGCTCCTCGTTGGGCACAGATACGCAGTATTTT
CDR3 protein: CASSSSLGTDTQYF

V gene: TRBV5-1
clone size: NA
D gene: TRBD2
J gene: TRBJ2-1
CDR3 DNA: TGCGCCAGCAGCTTAGGACTAGCGGGCTATGAGCAGTTCTTC
CDR3 protein: CASSLGLAGYEQFF

V gene: TRBV7-2
clone size: few
D gene: NA
J gene: TRBJ2-5
CDR3 DNA: TGTGCCAGCAGCCCAGACGGGGAGACCCAGTACTTC
CDR3 protein: CASSPDGETQYF

V gene: TRBV7-2
clone size: few
D gene: TRBD2
J gene: TRBJ2-5
CDR3 DNA: TGTGCCAGCAGCTTAATAGCGGGCTCCAAGGGGGAGACCCAGTACTTC
CDR3 protein: CASSLIAGSKGETQYF

V gene: TRBV7-9
clone size: few
D gene: NA
J gene: TRBJ2-5
CDR3 DNA: TGTGCCAGCAGTTCGGACCTCTTCCTGAGGGAGACCCAGTACTTC
CDR3 protein: CASSSDLFLRETQYF

V gene: TRBV3-1
clone size: NA
D gene: NA
J gene: TRBJ2-7
CDR3 DNA: TGTGCCAGCAGCCAAGGTCAGGGGCGAAGCGAGCAGTACTTC
CDR3 protein: CASSQGQGRSEQYF

V gene: TRBV7-2
clone size: NA
D gene: TRBD2
J gene: TRBJ2-2
CDR3 DNA: TGTGCCAGCAGCAAAGTAGTAGCGGGATACACCGGGGAGCTGTTTTTT
CDR3 protein: CASSKVVAGYTGELFF

V gene: TRBV7-8
clone size: few
D gene: NA
J gene: TRBJ2-2
CDR3 DNA: TGTGCCAGCAGCCGGGACACCGACACCGGGGAGCTGTTTTTT
CDR3 protein: CASSRDTDTGELFF

V gene: TRBV13
clone size: NA
D gene: NA
J gene: TRBJ2-4
CDR3 DNA: TGTGCCAGCAGCCTCACATCGAACATTCAGTACTTC
CDR3 protein: CASSLTSNIQYF

V gene: TRBV7-9
clone size: NA
D gene: NA
J gene: TRBJ1-2
CDR3 DNA: TGTGCCAGCAGCTTATCAGCGGATGGCTACACCTTC
CDR3 protein: CASSLSADGYTF

V gene: TRBV3-1
clone size: NA
D gene: NA
J gene: TRBJ2-5
CDR3 DNA: TGTGCCAGCAGACCAAGAGTGGAGGAGACCCAGTACTTC
CDR3 protein: CASRPRVEETQYF

V gene: TRBV9
clone size: few
D gene: TRBD2
J gene: TRBJ2-1
CDR3 DNA: TGTGCCAGCAGCCCTTCAGCGGGAGTGAGGAATGAGCAGTTCTTC
CDR3 protein: CASSPSAGVRNEQFF

V gene: TRBV4-2
clone size: few
D gene: TRBD1
J gene: TRBJ1-2
CDR3 DNA: TGTGCCAGCAGCCAAGGGACAGGGGTTAACTATGGCTACACCTTC
CDR3 protein: CASSQGTGVNYGYTF

V gene: TRBV29-1
clone size: few
D gene: TRBD2
J gene: TRBJ2-5
CDR3 DNA: TGCAGCTCTGACCGAAGCGGGGGGGCCTCAGAGACCCAGTACTTC
CDR3 protein: CSSDRSGGASETQYF

V gene: TRBV28
clone size: few
D gene: TRBD2
J gene: TRBJ2-7
CDR3 DNA: TGTGCCAGCAGTTTCGGCGGGAGGGCTTACGAGCAGTACTTC
CDR3 protein: CASSFGGRAYEQYF

V gene: TRBV20-1
clone size: NA
D gene: NA
J gene: TRBJ1-2
CDR3 DNA: TGCAGTGCTAGCCCCACCCAAGGAGGGGTCCTAGGCTATGGCTACACCTTC
CDR3 protein: CSASPTQGGVLGYGYTF

V gene: TRBV12-3/TRBV12-4
clone size: many
D gene: TRBD2
J gene: TRBJ2-3
CDR3 DNA: TGTGCCAGCAGCCCAGGGATAGCGGGAGGGCCAGATACGCAGTATTTT
CDR3 protein: CASSPGIAGGPDTQYF

V gene: TRBV6-1
clone size: many
D gene: TRBD2
J gene: TRBJ2-1
CDR3 DNA: TGTGCCAGCAACAAGGGCGGGAGTTTGGCCAATGAGCAGTTCTTC
CDR3 protein: CASNKGGSLANEQFF

V gene: TRBV12-3/TRBV12-4
clone size: NA
D gene: NA
J gene: TRBJ1-1
CDR3 DNA: TGTGCCAGCAGCTTCTATTTGGACACTGAAGCTTTCTTT
CDR3 protein: CASSFYLDTEAFF

V gene: TRBV11-1
clone size: few
D gene: NA
J gene: TRBJ2-6
CDR3 DNA: TGTGCCAGCACCCGTAGGCGTCAGGGAACCTCTGGGGCCAACGTCCTGACTTTC
CDR3 protein: CASTRRRQGTSGANVLTF

V gene: TRBV7-9
clone size: NA
D gene: NA
J gene: TRBJ1-1
CDR3 DNA: TGTGCCAGCAGCGATGTACAGAACACTGAAGCTTTCTTT
CDR3 protein: CASSDVQNTEAFF

V gene: TRBV13
clone size: many
D gene: NA
J gene: TRBJ2-7
CDR3 DNA: TGTGCCAGCGGAAGGAGCTCCTACGAGCAGTACTTC
CDR3 protein: CASGRSSYEQYF

V gene: TRBV30
clone size: NA
D gene: TRBD2
J gene: TRBJ2-1
CDR3 DNA: TGTGCCTGGAGTGACCGACTAGCGGGAGGGTTGAATGAGCAGTTCTTC
CDR3 protein: CAWSDRLAGGLNEQFF

V gene: TRBV20-1
clone size: NA
D gene: NA
J gene: TRBJ2-5
CDR3 DNA: TGCAGTGCTAGATCCGGACTAAAAGAGACCCAGTACTTC
CDR3 protein: CSARSGLKETQYF

V gene: TRBV5-5
clone size: NA
D gene: TRBD2
J gene: TRBJ2-5
CDR3 DNA: TGTGCCAGCAGCTTGGTCCGGGAGGAACAAGAGACCCAGTACTTC
CDR3 protein: CASSLVREEQETQYF

V gene: TRBV10-3
clone size: NA
D gene: NA
J gene: TRBJ1-1
CDR3 DNA: TGTGCCATCAGCCCCTTCGGGACTGAAGCTTTCTTT
CDR3 protein: CAISPFGTEAFF

V gene: TRBV3-1
clone size: NA
D gene: TRBD2
J gene: TRBJ2-3
CDR3 DNA: TGTGCCAGCAGCCATAGCCTAGCGGGCGCAGATACGCAGTATTTT
CDR3 protein: CASSHSLAGADTQYF

V gene: TRBV20-1
clone size: NA
D gene: NA
J gene: TRBJ2-4
CDR3 DNA: TGCAGTGCTAGGGAACCCTCCCCCGGAAACATTCAGTACTTC
CDR3 protein: CSAREPSPGNIQYF

V gene: TRBV6-2/TRBV6-3
clone size: NA
D gene: NA
J gene: TRBJ1-2
CDR3 DNA: TGTGCCAGCAGCCACGGACGGATCTATGGCTACACCTTC
CDR3 protein: CASSHGRIYGYTF

V gene: TRBV11-2
clone size: NA
D gene: TRBD2
J gene: TRBJ2-3
CDR3 DNA: TGTGCCAGCACCCGTACTGGGGGACTAAGCACAGATACGCAGTATTTT
CDR3 protein: CASTRTGGLSTDTQYF